This passage covers 27 T cell receptor beta chains from one sample sequenced in a study of shared clonotypes between healthy human individuals. Using immunoSEQ multiplex PCR, the repertoire was profiled, and TCRdb retains in-frame clones only, with some absent. The sample records over 1.5 million clones, 95% to 99% being singletons. The sequencing input was naive CD4+ T cells sorted from blood. This sample's subset: CD45RA+ positively selected. These receptors originate from a man aged 30 to 45 in good health.

This rearrangement joins TRBV5-1 to TRBJ2-5, with TRBD1 identical over 8 bases. V shed 2 bases, J shed 5 bases, and the junction held 8 bases outside the gene matches. From germline, CDR1 is SGHRS and CDR2 YFSETQ. This CDR3 has 15 residues. CDR3 loop: CASSFRSGGEETQYF. CDR3 DNA: TGCGCCAGCAGCTTTCGATCAGGGGGCGAGGAGACCCAGTACTTC.

V is TRBV10-3 and J is TRBJ1-1; tentative D call: TRBD1 (5 bases). Germline assignment: CDR1 ENHRY and CDR2 SYGVKD. CDR3 length: 14 residues. The V end was cut by 6 bases, the J end by 2 bases, with 13 bases between. The DNA for the CDR3 is TGTGCCATCAGGCCGGGACTCCAAAACACTGAAGCTTTCTTT. Protein product: CAIRPGLQNTEAFF.

The chain combines TRBV10-3 with TRBJ2-4; D remains unclear. CDR3 length: 14 amino acids. Germline CDR1 ENHRY, CDR2 SYGVKD. The V end lost 6 bases, the J end lost 0 bases, and 9 bases lay between the germline ends. CDR3: CAIRDDIAKNIQYF. CDR3 bases: TGTGCCATCAGGGATGATATAGCCAAAAACATTCAGTACTTC.

The V gene is TRBV28, the J gene TRBJ1-1, with D possibly TRBD1 on 5 matching bases. V lost 6 bases, J lost 7 bases, and 12 bases lay in between. The V gene's germline CDR1 is MDHEN and CDR2 SYDVKM. The CDR3 runs 12 residues. DNA of the CDR3: TGTGCCAGCAGGACGGAAGGGGATGAAGCTTTCTTT. Protein sequence: CASRTEGDEAFF.

In regard to this clone: One junction end disagrees with the germline gene, perhaps due to a read error. Different DNA sequences within this sample yield the same CDR3. V is TRBV2 and J is TRBJ1-5, with D tentatively TRBD1 (6 bases). The CDR3 consists of 15 residues. The germline V gene encodes CDR1 SNHLY and CDR2 FYNNEI. CDR3 sequence: CASSESRQVWQPQHF. CDR3 DNA: TGTGCCAGTAGTGAATCCCGACAGGTGTGGCAGCCCCAGCATTTT.

The gene calls are TRBV7-7 and TRBJ2-3, with D possibly matching TRBD2 (6 bases). The CDR3 totals 14 residues. The germline V gene encodes CDR1 SSHAT and CDR2 FNYEAQ (reference sequence). The V end was cut by 1 base, the J end by 4 bases, with 9 bases between. The CDR3 region is CASSLELASDTQYF. The CDR3 region has the DNA TGTGCCAGCAGCTTAGAGCTAGCGTCAGATACGCAGTATTTT.

The rearrangement uses TRBV19 and TRBJ2-1, with D possibly being TRBD2 (5 bases). Trimming removed 4 bases at V and 0 bases at J, with 10 bases between. The CDR3 covers 15 residues. Germline CDR1 LNHDA, CDR2 SQIVND (reference sequence). The CDR3 DNA sequence: TGTGCCAGTAGTACGGATGGGAGCTCCTACAATGAGCAGTTCTTC. Protein product: CASSTDGSSYNEQFF.

This clone was found once. The chain carries TRBV5-5 and TRBJ2-7; weak D call: TRBD1 (6 bases). Germline-derived CDR1 and CDR2 are SGHKS and YYEKEE (reference sequence). The CDR3 contains 16 residues. Trimming took 1 base from V and 2 from J, leaving 16 bases between them. DNA for the CDR3: TGTGCCAGCAGCTTGCGCGGTAGGGGGATCCCCTACGAGCAGTACTTC. This translates into CASSLRGRGIPYEQYF.

This CDR3 reads CASTKDSNLEAFF. CDR3 coding DNA: TGTGCCAGCACCAAGGACAGCAACCTTGAAGCTTTCTTT. The chain recombines TRBV6-5 with TRBJ1-1; TRBD1 is a possible D gene (6 bases). The CDR3 consists of 13 residues. The germline V gene has CDR1 MNHEY and CDR2 SVGAGI. V was pared by 7 bases and J by 7 bases, with 16 bases between.

Comments on this clone: One junction end does not reproduce the germline sequence, and a read error may be involved. The chain is built from TRBV23-1 and TRBJ2-7; 8 bases fit TRBD1. TRBV23-1 is recorded as an ORF, its role being uncertain. This CDR3 is 13 amino acids long. The CDR3 here is CAGRGQGSYEQYF. The CDR3 DNA reads TGCGCCGGCAGAGGACAGGGTAGCTACGAGCAGTACTTC.

This chain connects TRBV5-1 to TRBJ2-7, with D tentatively TRBD2 (5 bases). Looked up from germline, CDR1 is SGHRS and CDR2 is YFSETQ. Trimming shortened V by 4 bases and J by 1 base, and 15 bases separated the two germline ends. The CDR3 runs to 15 residues. The CDR3: CASSIKGLPSYEQYF. The CDR3 DNA is TGCGCCAGCAGCATAAAAGGACTCCCTTCCTACGAGCAGTACTTC.

The chain uses TRBV7-2 and TRBJ2-7, with 12 bases lining up with TRBD2. V was pared by 5 bases and J by 4 bases, with 9 bases of the junction left unmatched. The CDR3 is 16 amino acids. Germline V gene data show CDR1 as SGHTA and CDR2 as FQGNSA. The CDR3 loop is CASSNELAGGRYEQYF. As DNA, the CDR3 is TGTGCCAGCAGCAACGAGCTAGCGGGAGGGCGGTACGAGCAGTACTTC.

This clone was seen a single time. The chain uses TRBV28 and TRBJ2-7; the match to TRBD1 covers 9 bases. The V and J ends lost 6 bases and 4 bases, in that order; junction bases with no gene match: 10. The CDR3 spans 15 residues. Germline CDR1 reads MDHEN; CDR2 reads SYDVKM. The CDR3 is CASSRGTGTPYEQYF. Here the CDR3 DNA reads TGTGCCAGCAGCCGAGGGACAGGGACTCCTTACGAGCAGTACTTC.

The J gene is TRBJ2-7, the V gene TRBV28, with 9 bases aligning to TRBD2. The CDR3 is made up of 14 amino acids. The junction had 7 bases not matched to a gene; V was cut back by 3 bases and J by 7 bases. Germline-derived CDR1 and CDR2 are MDHEN and SYDVKM. DNA of the CDR3: TGTGCCAGCAGTTTTTCGCGGGAGGGCCTTGAGCAGTACTTC. This encodes CASSFSREGLEQYF.

The chain joins TRBV7-2 to TRBJ2-7; no clear D. Germline loops: CDR1 SGHTA, CDR2 FQGNSA. The length of the CDR3 is 14 residues. V was cut by 5 bases and J by 6 bases, with 17 bases left in between. This chain's CDR3 is CASSITPFVSEQYF. The DNA for the CDR3 is TGTGCCAGCAGCATTACTCCCTTTGTATCCGAGCAGTACTTC.

This rearrangement joins TRBV28 to TRBJ2-7; D is ambiguous. The CDR3 totals 13 residues. The germline V and J ends were trimmed by 3 bases and 2 bases, with 8 bases remaining between them. Germline V gene data show CDR1 as MDHEN and CDR2 as SYDVKM. CDR3 nucleotides: TGTGCCAGCAGTTTGTACAGCCCCTACGAGCAGTACTTC. Translating it yields CASSLYSPYEQYF.

The chain has TRBV9 and TRBJ2-5; D is possibly TRBD1 (6 bases). Germline V gives CDR1 SGDLS, CDR2 YYNGEE. CDR3 size: 14 residues. V was clipped by 1 base and J by 2 bases, with 9 bases between them. CDR3 DNA: TGTGCCAGCAGCGTACAGGGGAATCAAGAGACCCAGTACTTC. Amino acids: CASSVQGNQETQYF.

The gene calls are TRBV6-4 and TRBJ2-7; D uncertain. Germline loops: CDR1 MRHNA, CDR2 SNTAGT. The V and J ends lost 11 bases and 3 bases respectively, with 20 bases between them. The CDR3 spans 14 residues. CDR3 loop: CAPGEQSQNYEQYF. CDR3 bases: TGTGCCCCTGGGGAACAGAGTCAGAACTACGAGCAGTACTTC.

J is TRBJ2-4 and V is TRBV9; 9 bases are a match to TRBD1. The CDR3 has 17 amino acids. Per the germline V gene, CDR1 is SGDLS and CDR2 is YYNGEE. The ends lost 0 bases at V and 0 bases at J; junction bases unmatched: 4. The CDR3 region is CASSVEGTGLAKNIQYF. CDR3 DNA sequence: TGTGCCAGCAGCGTAGAGGGGACAGGGTTAGCCAAAAACATTCAGTACTTC.

As regards this clone: This same CDR3 is encoded by further DNA sequences in the sample. V is TRBV28 and J is TRBJ1-3; unclear D gene. The germline gives CDR1 MDHEN, CDR2 SYDVKM. Trimming stripped 5 bases from V and 0 bases from J, with 8 bases between. The CDR3 is 14 residues long. The CDR3 is CASSLISSGNTIYF. CDR3 nucleotides: TGTGCCAGCAGTCTGATCAGCTCTGGAAACACCATATATTTT.

The chain carries TRBV7-9 and TRBJ2-7; D is perhaps TRBD1 (6 bases). Germline CDR1 SEHNR, CDR2 FQNEAQ (reference sequence). The CDR3 sequence is 15 residues long. The V end lost 5 bases, the J end lost 3 bases, and 17 bases lay between the germline ends. The CDR3 loop reads CASSHTGLEGYEQYF. CDR3 coding DNA: TGTGCCAGCAGCCACACAGGGCTCGAAGGCTACGAGCAGTACTTC.

V usage is TRBV28 and J usage is TRBJ2-4; 8 bases agree with TRBD2. Per germline, CDR1 MDHEN and CDR2 SYDVKM. The CDR3 totals 17 residues. V lost 7 bases and J lost 2; bases outside the gene matches: 13. The CDR3 sequence: CASTPNSGIISKNIQYF. The CDR3 nucleotides are TGTGCCAGCACCCCAAATAGCGGGATTATATCCAAAAACATTCAGTACTTC.

The chain is built from TRBV29-1 and TRBJ1-1; unclear D gene. Trimming removed 3 bases at V and 11 bases at J, with 13 bases between. The CDR3 has 11 amino acids. Germline values: CDR1 SQVTM, CDR2 ANQGSEA. As DNA, the CDR3 is TGCAGCGTTGATTCGGCATCGAAGGCTTTCTTT. Encoded protein: CSVDSASKAFF.

The chain is built from TRBV5-6 and TRBJ2-5; no clear D. The J call may not be correct, given that the DNA end is closer to TRBJ2-7. The CDR3 is 12 residues long. Germline V CDR1 and CDR2: SGHDT, YYEEEE. The CDR3 coding sequence is TGTGCCAGCAGTTGGGGCTCCTACGAGCAGTACTTC. Translation: CASSWGSYEQYF.

This clone was observed once. The chain employs TRBV7-9 and TRBJ2-7; the D gene is possibly TRBD2 (7 bases). CDR3 length: 14 amino acids. V lost 5 bases, J lost 2 bases, and 13 bases lay in between. Germline V gene lookup returns CDR1 SEHNR and CDR2 FQNEAQ (reference sequence). As DNA, the CDR3 is TGTGCCAGCAGCCTAGGGGGGGTCCCCTACGAGCAGTACTTC. Its protein product is CASSLGGVPYEQYF.

The chain joins TRBV2 to TRBJ2-2; D gene uncertain. Germline CDR1 SNHLY, CDR2 FYNNEI. The CDR3 length is 13 residues. V was shortened by 2 bases and J by 7 bases, with 8 bases between the two germline ends. CDR3 protein: CASSEISGGELFF. CDR3 bases: TGTGCCAGCAGTGAAATCAGTGGCGGGGAGCTGTTTTTT.

This clone was seen once. The rearrangement joins TRBV30 to TRBJ2-7, with D unclear. This CDR3 has 14 amino acids. The V and J ends lost 1 base and 0 bases respectively, with 10 bases between them. Germline V lookup: CDR1 GTSNPN, CDR2 SVGIG (reference sequence). The CDR3 protein is CAWSGLTFSYEQYF. Written as DNA, the CDR3 is TGTGCCTGGAGTGGACTGACGTTCTCCTACGAGCAGTACTTC.